The T cell receptor beta chain described here comes from a study of CD8+ T cells in alopecia areata. V dropped 6 bases and J dropped 6 bases, with 15 bases sitting between them. The CDR3 has 12 residues. CDR1 and CDR2 from the germline V gene are SQVTM and ANQGSEA. Notes on this clone: The antigen remains unidentified.

Treatment denoted: oral pan-JAK inhibitor, 5-10 mg twice daily. Patients with alopecia areata provided lesional scalp punch biopsies as well as peripheral blood. Sequencing relied on a cDNA template that was reverse transcribed from extracted RNA. Clones were read by immunoSEQ multiplex PCR, and TCRdb kept only the in-frame ones, dropping some. The data hold roughly 200,000 clones, with more than 30% observed a single time. Study-wide results and limits: Many of the expanded lesional clones endured in scalp and blood while on tofacitinib. Tofacitinib significantly reduced both scalp clonality and expanded CD8+ clones among the top 100. Researchers say the link of baseline CD8+ expansion to response remains uncertain, with one nonresponder.

This chain connects TRBV29-1 to TRBJ2-7; tentatively, D is TRBD1 (5 bases). The sequence came from a human donor with alopecia areata. The source material was CD4+ T cells sorted from blood, sampled at approximately week 34, from a patient treated with tofacitinib. DNA of the CDR3: TGCAGCGTAGATGACAGTTACGCCGAGCAGTACTTC. Its protein is CSVDDSYAEQYF.